This T cell receptor (beta chain) was retrieved from a study of T cell changes during pregnancy in multiple sclerosis. CDR3 length: 16 residues. Germline V gene data show CDR1 as SGDLS and CDR2 as YYNGEE. V lost 3 bases and J lost 1; bases outside the gene matches: 6. Sequencing used immunoSEQ multiplex PCR; TCRdb keeps in-frame clones, though not all of them. The table includes about 120,000 clones, approximately 93% detected once. The receptor's source is a female donor with multiple sclerosis, enrolled in a pregnancy study. The material sequenced was peripheral blood, taken before pregnancy. The gene calls are TRBV9 and TRBJ1-4, with 7 nucleotides matching TRBD1. The CDR3 sequence: CASSDGRGVTNEKLFF. As DNA, the CDR3 is TGTGCCAGCAGCGACGGCAGGGGGGTAACTAATGAAAAACTGTTTTTT.